Listed below are T cell receptor beta chains from one sample, sequenced in a study of blood T cells in healthy people across ages. MiXCR was run by TCRdb on the 5' RACE reads, yielding one entry per CDR3 protein. The sample has 550,000 to 700,000 distinct CDR3 sequences; 25% to 30% are singletons. Sequenced: blood. These receptors came from a woman in her seventies in good health. The CDR3 runs from the conserved cysteine through the conserved F or W. Fields, in order: clone size, D gene, V gene, J gene, CDR3 protein. The D gene is left open where the match is weak. Part of the rows lack a size; the others show once, few, many or a class for expanded clones.

size: NA
D: NA
V: TRBV12-3/TRBV12-4
J: TRBJ1-1
CDR3: CASSFPARGWTEAFF

size: NA
D: NA
V: TRBV7-3
J: TRBJ2-6
CDR3: CASSSKTGSSGANVLTF

size: NA
D: NA
V: TRBV5-1
J: TRBJ2-7
CDR3: CASSLAQGISYEQYF

size: NA
D: NA
V: TRBV6-5
J: TRBJ1-5
CDR3: CASSSGQHRQPQHF

size: NA
D: NA
V: TRBV4-3
J: TRBJ2-6
CDR3: CASSQDVSIRGLYSGANVLTF

size: NA
D: NA
V: TRBV7-9
J: TRBJ1-4
CDR3: CASSPMISQGLNEKLFF

size: once
D: NA
V: TRBV29-1
J: TRBJ1-4
CDR3: CSVVPISSEKLSF

size: many
D: NA
V: TRBV4-2
J: TRBJ2-7
CDR3: CASSPGTRGNYEQYF

size: once
D: TRBD1
V: TRBV20-1
J: TRBJ2-7
CDR3: CSASPRDRVYEQYF

size: NA
D: TRBD2
V: TRBV28
J: TRBJ2-5
CDR3: CASIPGLAAYQETQYF

size: few
D: NA
V: TRBV12-3/TRBV12-4
J: TRBJ2-5
CDR3: CASGQVSETQYF

size: NA
D: NA
V: TRBV20-1
J: TRBJ2-3
CDR3: CSATVGGALSDTQYF

size: NA
D: NA
V: TRBV25-1
J: TRBJ2-5
CDR3: CASSDTRGAGETQYF

size: NA
D: TRBD1
V: TRBV14
J: TRBJ1-2
CDR3: CASSQDDRVGGYTF

size: few
D: NA
V: TRBV29-1
J: TRBJ2-1
CDR3: CSVRQSYNEQFF

size: few
D: NA
V: TRBV20-1
J: TRBJ1-4
CDR3: CSARVQGGEKLFF

size: NA
D: TRBD2
V: TRBV5-1
J: TRBJ2-7
CDR3: CASSLLTGGGEQYF

size: NA
D: NA
V: TRBV20-1
J: TRBJ2-5
CDR3: CSGQDSQETQYF

size: NA
D: NA
V: TRBV28
J: TRBJ2-6
CDR3: CASSLAGRNSGANVLTF

size: NA
D: TRBD2
V: TRBV3-1
J: TRBJ2-1
CDR3: CASSQPPSGANNEQFF

size: few
D: TRBD1
V: TRBV20-1
J: TRBJ1-2
CDR3: CSARRPPPLSGGYYGYTF

size: few
D: TRBD1
V: TRBV7-2
J: TRBJ1-5
CDR3: CASSSGGARPQHF

size: few
D: NA
V: TRBV6-2/TRBV6-3
J: TRBJ2-4
CDR3: CASTPVDAKNIQYF

size: NA
D: NA
V: TRBV6-6
J: TRBJ2-5
CDR3: CASKKTGDQETQYF

size: NA
D: NA
V: TRBV6-5
J: TRBJ2-7
CDR3: CASSYRTAGYEQYF

size: few
D: TRBD2
V: TRBV29-1
J: TRBJ2-7
CDR3: CSVLREVSDEQYF

size: few
D: NA
V: TRBV25-1
J: TRBJ1-1
CDR3: CASSEDRMNTEAFF

size: few
D: TRBD2
V: TRBV6-2/TRBV6-3
J: TRBJ2-7
CDR3: CASGYSSLLAGGSRPYEQYF

size: NA
D: TRBD2
V: TRBV5-1
J: TRBJ2-1
CDR3: CASSQMRGVYNEQFF

size: many
D: NA
V: TRBV7-9
J: TRBJ1-1
CDR3: CASSLGLGNTEAFF

size: NA
D: NA
V: TRBV29-1
J: TRBJ2-6
CDR3: CSVEEGLHTSGANVLTF

size: NA
D: NA
V: TRBV21-1
J: TRBJ1-5
CDR3: CASSMRGLRGNQPQHF

size: NA
D: NA
V: TRBV6-2/TRBV6-3
J: TRBJ1-1
CDR3: CASSFRLPNTEAFF

size: few
D: TRBD1
V: TRBV7-3
J: TRBJ1-1
CDR3: CASSTTGGRNTEAFF

size: few
D: TRBD2
V: TRBV3-1
J: TRBJ2-1
CDR3: CASSLTSGRYNEQFF

size: few
D: NA
V: TRBV20-1
J: TRBJ2-3
CDR3: CSAQLHRDSQYF

size: many
D: TRBD2
V: TRBV6-2/TRBV6-3
J: TRBJ2-3
CDR3: CASSYSGTSGEAQYF

size: NA
D: NA
V: TRBV30
J: TRBJ1-2
CDR3: CAWRGQSGGYGYTF

size: NA
D: TRBD1
V: TRBV2
J: TRBJ2-5
CDR3: CASSRLTGEETQYF

size: NA
D: NA
V: TRBV20-1
J: TRBJ1-4
CDR3: CSARDASQGSNEKLFF

size: NA
D: NA
V: TRBV6-2/TRBV6-3
J: TRBJ2-5
CDR3: CATGVGTQYF

size: few
D: TRBD1
V: TRBV12-3/TRBV12-4
J: TRBJ1-2
CDR3: CASGSTGQGPSTF

size: NA
D: NA
V: TRBV7-6
J: TRBJ1-1
CDR3: CASSLEAGGTEASF

size: NA
D: NA
V: TRBV9
J: TRBJ1-2
CDR3: CASSVEPSYGYTF

size: NA
D: TRBD1
V: TRBV28
J: TRBJ2-7
CDR3: CASSATGTYEQYF

size: NA
D: NA
V: TRBV9
J: TRBJ1-2
CDR3: CASSSPGSTYGYTF

size: few
D: NA
V: TRBV20-1
J: TRBJ1-2
CDR3: CSASGPNVYGYTF

size: many
D: TRBD1
V: TRBV10-3
J: TRBJ2-5
CDR3: CAISESTGGSETQYF

size: NA
D: NA
V: TRBV7-9
J: TRBJ1-1
CDR3: CASSWGTINTEAFF

size: NA
D: TRBD2
V: TRBV6-2/TRBV6-3
J: TRBJ2-4
CDR3: CASTLNPTGTSNF

size: few
D: TRBD2
V: TRBV12-3/TRBV12-4
J: TRBJ2-2
CDR3: CASTTRTSGKGNTGELFF

size: many
D: NA
V: TRBV7-2
J: TRBJ2-7
CDR3: CASSLGTGPYEQYF

size: NA
D: NA
V: TRBV11-1
J: TRBJ2-5
CDR3: CASSWGGRGETQYF

size: NA
D: TRBD2
V: TRBV5-1
J: TRBJ2-7
CDR3: CASSKGTNYEQYF

size: few
D: NA
V: TRBV6-5
J: TRBJ1-2
CDR3: CASSYSRRQVDASGYTF

size: few
D: TRBD2
V: TRBV6-2/TRBV6-3
J: TRBJ2-5
CDR3: CASGMGLADRGRETQYF

size: NA
D: TRBD1
V: TRBV6-1
J: TRBJ1-5
CDR3: CASREQGRPTAAQHF